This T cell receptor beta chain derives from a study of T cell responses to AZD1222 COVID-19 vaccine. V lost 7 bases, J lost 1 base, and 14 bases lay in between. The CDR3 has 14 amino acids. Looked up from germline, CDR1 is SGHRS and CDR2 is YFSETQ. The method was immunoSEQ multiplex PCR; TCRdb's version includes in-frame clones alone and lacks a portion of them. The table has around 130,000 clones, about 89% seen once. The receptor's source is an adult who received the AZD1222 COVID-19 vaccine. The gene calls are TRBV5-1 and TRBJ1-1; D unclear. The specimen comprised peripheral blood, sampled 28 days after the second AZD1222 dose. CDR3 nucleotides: TGCGCCAGCCACCCCTCAGTCCCGAACACTGAAGCTTTCTTT. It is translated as CASHPSVPNTEAFF.